This T cell receptor (beta chain) was recovered during a study of shared clonotypes between healthy human individuals. Overall study findings and caveats: In this cohort, only blood was sampled, and tissue repertoires likely differ. Few donors restricted represented genetic and exposure-history diversity. Relative to clonotypes present in all four donors, those not shared had lower generation probabilities. Larger richness was generally estimated for naive than memory subsets.

Remarks on this clone: Its antigen remains unknown.

Data came from immunoSEQ multiplex PCR; TCRdb stores just in-frame clones and leaves some out. This sample has about 680,000 clones, with less than 85% found just once. Looked up from germline, CDR1 is LNHNV and CDR2 is YYDKDF (reference sequence). This CDR3 comprises 14 residues. The ends lost 5 bases at V and 3 bases at J; junction bases unmatched: 7. Sequencing input: memory CD4+ T cells sorted from blood. Subset in this sample: CD45RA-negative fraction. The sequence was obtained from a woman aged 25 to 45 in good health. V usage is TRBV15 and J usage is TRBJ2-7, with 7 positions matching TRBD1. CDR3 residues: CATSLRDSIYEQYF. The CDR3 region has the DNA TGTGCCACCAGCCTACGGGACAGCATCTACGAGCAGTACTTC.